The source of this T cell receptor beta chain is a study of blood T cell repertoires in COVID-19. Original processing notes: How many nucleated cells were present was estimated from reference gene primer amplification. The method was immunoSEQ multiplex PCR; TCRdb's version includes in-frame clones alone and lacks a portion of them. V and J calls and clone size come straight from that table; D and trimming were deduced from the DNA. Among fewer than 130,000 clones listed, roughly 80% were seen once. This clone was seen a handful of times. CDR3 length: 14 amino acids. The V segment lost 5 bases and the J segment 4 bases; nucleotides outside the gene matches: 6. Germline lookup yields CDR1 MNHNS and CDR2 SASEGT.

V is TRBV6-1 and J is TRBJ1-2; 8 positions match TRBD1. This clonotype originated in a man in his 70s with active or convalescent COVID-19. The source material was peripheral blood. The CDR3 sequence: CASSPLTGAYGYTF. The CDR3 region has the DNA TGTGCCAGCAGTCCCTTGACAGGGGCCTATGGCTACACCTTC.